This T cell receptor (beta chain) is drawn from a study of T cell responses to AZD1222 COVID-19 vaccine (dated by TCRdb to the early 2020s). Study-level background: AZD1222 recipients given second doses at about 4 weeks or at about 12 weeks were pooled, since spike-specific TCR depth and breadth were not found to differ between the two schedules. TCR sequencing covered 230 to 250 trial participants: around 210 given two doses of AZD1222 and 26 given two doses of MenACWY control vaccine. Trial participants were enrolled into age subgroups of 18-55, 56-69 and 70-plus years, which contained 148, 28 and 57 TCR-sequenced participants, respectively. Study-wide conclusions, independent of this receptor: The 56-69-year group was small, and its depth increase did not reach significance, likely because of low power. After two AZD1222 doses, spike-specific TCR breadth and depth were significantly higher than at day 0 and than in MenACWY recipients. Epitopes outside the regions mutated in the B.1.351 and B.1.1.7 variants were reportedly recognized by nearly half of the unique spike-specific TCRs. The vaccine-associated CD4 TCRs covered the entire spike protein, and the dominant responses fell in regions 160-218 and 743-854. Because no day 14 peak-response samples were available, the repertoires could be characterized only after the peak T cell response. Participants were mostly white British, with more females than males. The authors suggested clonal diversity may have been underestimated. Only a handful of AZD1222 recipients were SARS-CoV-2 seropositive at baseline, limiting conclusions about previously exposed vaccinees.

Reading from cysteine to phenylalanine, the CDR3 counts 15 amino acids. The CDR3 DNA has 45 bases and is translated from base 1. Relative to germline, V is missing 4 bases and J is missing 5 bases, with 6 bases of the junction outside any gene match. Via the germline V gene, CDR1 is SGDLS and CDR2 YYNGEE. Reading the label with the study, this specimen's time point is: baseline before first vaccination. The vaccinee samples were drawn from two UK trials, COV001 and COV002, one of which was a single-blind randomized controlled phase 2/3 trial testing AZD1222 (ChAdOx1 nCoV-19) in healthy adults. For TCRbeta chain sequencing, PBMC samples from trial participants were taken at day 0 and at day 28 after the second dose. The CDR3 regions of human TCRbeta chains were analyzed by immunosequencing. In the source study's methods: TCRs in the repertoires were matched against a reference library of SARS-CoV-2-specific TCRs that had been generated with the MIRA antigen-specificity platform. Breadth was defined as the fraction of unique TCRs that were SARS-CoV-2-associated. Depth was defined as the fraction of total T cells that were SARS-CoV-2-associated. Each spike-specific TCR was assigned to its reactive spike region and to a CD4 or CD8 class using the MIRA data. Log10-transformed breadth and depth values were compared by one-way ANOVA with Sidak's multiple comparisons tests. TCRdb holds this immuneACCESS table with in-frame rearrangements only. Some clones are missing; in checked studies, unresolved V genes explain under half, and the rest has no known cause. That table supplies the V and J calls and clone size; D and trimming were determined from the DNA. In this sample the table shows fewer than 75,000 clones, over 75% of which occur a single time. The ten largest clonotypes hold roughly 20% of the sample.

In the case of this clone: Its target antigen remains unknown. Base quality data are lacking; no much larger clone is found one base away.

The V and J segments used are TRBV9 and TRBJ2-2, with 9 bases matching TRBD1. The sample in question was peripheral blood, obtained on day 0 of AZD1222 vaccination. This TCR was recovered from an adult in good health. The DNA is TGTGCCAGCAGCTCCCCCGGGACAGGGACCGGGGAGCTGTTTTTT. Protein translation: CASSSPGTGTGELFF.